The clone carrying this TCR beta chain appeared many times. These data are taken from a study of Graves' ophthalmopathy and Graves' hyperthyroidism. Whole-study context: Where ophthalmopathy was absent within 18 months of follow-up, hyperthyroidism was stable.

Germline lookup yields CDR1 SNHLY and CDR2 FYNNEI. The V end was cut by 6 bases, the J end by 10 bases, with 13 bases between. The CDR3 runs to 13 residues. Exclusion covered patients with other autoimmune diseases or uncontrolled infections (as well as pregnancy or lactation). Reliance was placed on clinical symptoms, serum thyroxine, TRAb, thyroid ultrasound and orbital computed tomography for diagnosis. The sequenced template was RNA, covering the TCR beta CDR3 region. An initial RT-PCR round employing HTBI primers preceded a second-round multiplex PCR. Via MiXCR, TCRdb re-called the multiplex PCR reads, giving one row per CDR3 protein. The data hold 1 million to 1.3 million distinct CDR3 sequences, with less than 45% observed a single time.

This chain links TRBV2 with TRBJ1-6; the D is unclear. The sequence was collected from an adult man with Graves' hyperthyroidism. The sequenced material came from peripheral blood or thyroid tissue (not recorded which). CDR3: CASRGGVGSPLHF. The CDR3 DNA reads as TGTGCCAGCAGAGGCGGGGTCGGGTCACCCCTCCACTTT.